This T cell receptor beta chain is drawn from a study of blood T cell repertoires in COVID-19. The wider study: COVID-19 samples collected from the United States, Italy and Spain covered acute and convalescent phases.

This CDR3 contains 15 residues. Germline values: CDR1 MDHEN, CDR2 SYDVKM. V dropped 5 bases and J dropped 13; count of bases not matched to a gene: 14. Profiled with immunoSEQ multiplex PCR; TCRdb holds only in-frame clones, not every one. This table holds more than 150,000 clones, approximately 87% found once. This receptor was identified in a middle-aged man with active or convalescent COVID-19. Sample: peripheral blood. The chain is built from TRBV28 and TRBJ1-6; 7 bases are shared with TRBD1. CDR3 loop: CASSAHETGIIPLHF. The CDR3 nucleotides read TGTGCCAGCAGTGCCCATGAGACAGGGATTATCCCCCTCCACTTT.